This entry describes one T cell receptor beta chain. No antigen is known for it. This record belongs to a study of beta chain features in type 1 diabetes. On average, the one heparinised blood draw given by each donor was 90 to 150 mL. All sorted populations exceeded 95% purity. The authors reverse transcribed all of the isolated RNA, so sequencing captured expressed TCRB transcripts. Using immunoSEQ multiplex PCR, the repertoire was profiled, and TCRdb retains in-frame clones only, with some absent. The sample has about 470,000 clones; approximately 30% are singletons. The V gene's germline CDR1 is MNHNY and CDR2 SVGAGI (reference sequence). Trimming left V 0 bases short and J 6 bases short, with 15 bases between. This CDR3 contains 15 residues. Study results and limitations: In type 1 diabetes patients, VDJ junctions had fewer insertions; deletions at these junctions were more frequent.

The material sequenced was naive CD4+ T cells from blood. The chain carries TRBV6-6 and TRBJ2-7, with D perhaps matching TRBD1 or TRBD2 (5 bases each). This TCR was recovered from a man aged 18 to 30 in good health. DNA of the CDR3: TGTGCCAGCAGTTACTCGTCAGGACATGGGAGCGAGCAGTACTTC. It is translated as CASSYSSGHGSEQYF.